Listed below are T cell receptor beta chains from one sample, sequenced in a study of blood T cell repertoires in COVID-19. Generated by immunoSEQ multiplex PCR, the TCRdb table keeps only in-frame clones and is missing some. This sample has approximately 300,000 clones, with more than 70% found just once. The sequenced sample consisted of peripheral blood. These receptor sequences come from a man between 18 and 29 years old who had recovered from COVID-19. The CDR3 runs from the conserved cysteine through the conserved F or W. The order of the fields is V gene, J gene, D gene, CDR3 protein. D genes are given only for firm matches.

v_gene: TRBV18
j_gene: TRBJ1-2
d_gene: TRBD1
CDR3aa: CASRDRDNYGYTF

v_gene: TRBV4-2
j_gene: TRBJ2-7
d_gene: TRBD1
CDR3aa: CASSQAQGASFYEQYF

v_gene: TRBV7-3
j_gene: TRBJ2-2
d_gene: TRBD1
CDR3aa: CASSHGQGVTGELFF

v_gene: TRBV5-4
j_gene: TRBJ2-1
d_gene: TRBD2
CDR3aa: CASSPGGTSGRGDEQFF

v_gene: TRBV11-3
j_gene: TRBJ2-5
d_gene: NA
CDR3aa: CASSLEAGEETQYF

v_gene: TRBV25-1
j_gene: TRBJ2-3
d_gene: TRBD2
CDR3aa: CASRASGSTDTQYF

v_gene: TRBV7-9
j_gene: TRBJ1-1
d_gene: NA
CDR3aa: CASGGDLLNTEAFF

v_gene: TRBV5-1
j_gene: TRBJ2-2
d_gene: NA
CDR3aa: CASSSGSGELFF

v_gene: TRBV11-3
j_gene: TRBJ2-7
d_gene: TRBD1
CDR3aa: CASSLSAGGAYEQYF

v_gene: TRBV6-2/TRBV6-3
j_gene: TRBJ1-6
d_gene: TRBD1
CDR3aa: CASSHAGQTNSPLHF

v_gene: TRBV5-4
j_gene: TRBJ2-5
d_gene: TRBD1
CDR3aa: CASSEGQGIVETQYF

v_gene: TRBV3-1/TRBV3-2
j_gene: TRBJ2-7
d_gene: NA
CDR3aa: CASSQDGPYYEQYF

v_gene: TRBV11-3
j_gene: TRBJ2-5
d_gene: NA
CDR3aa: CASSLGQNQETQYF

v_gene: TRBV29-1
j_gene: TRBJ1-1
d_gene: TRBD1
CDR3aa: CSVDRGGSTEAFF

v_gene: TRBV9
j_gene: TRBJ1-2
d_gene: TRBD1
CDR3aa: CASSGTGGGYGYTF

v_gene: TRBV7-2
j_gene: TRBJ2-2
d_gene: NA
CDR3aa: CASSTTGSPGELFF

v_gene: TRBV3-1/TRBV3-2
j_gene: TRBJ2-1
d_gene: TRBD2
CDR3aa: CASSPTGRSSYNEQFF

v_gene: TRBV19
j_gene: TRBJ1-2
d_gene: NA
CDR3aa: CASSIDRRGPGYTF

v_gene: TRBV27
j_gene: TRBJ2-2
d_gene: NA
CDR3aa: CASRQAGELFF